What follows is one TCR beta chain and its context. Its antigen is undetermined. Using its own MiXCR run on the multiplex PCR reads, TCRdb lists one record per CDR3 protein. There are 60,000 to 65,000 distinct CDR3 sequences in the sample; 57% occur only once, and 15% to 20% lies in the top ten. The source of the sample is a study of breast tumors, draining lymph nodes, adjacent tissues. Study-level results: Tumor TCR diversity was below lymph nodes but above nontumor tissue.

Losses at the gene ends were 5 bases for V and 7 bases for J; bases not matched to a gene: 1. This CDR3 has 10 amino acids. Germline values: CDR1 DFQATT, CDR2 SNEGSKA (reference sequence). The receptor was derived from a female donor with breast cancer. Some clones in this sample may be carry-over from other donors' samples. This chain joins TRBV20-1 and TRBJ2-7, with 8 bases fitting TRBD1. Sequenced: breast tumor tissue. The CDR3 coding sequence is TGCAGTGCTTACAGGGGGGAGCAGTACTTC. Residues: CSAYRGEQYF.